This TCR beta chain was sequenced during a study of cytomegalovirus exposure and HLA in healthy donors. Overall study findings and caveats: There was a cluster of highly shared sequence variants that was likely a sequencing artifact.

PCR used 60 Vbeta primers and 13 Jbeta primers. Data came from immunoSEQ multiplex PCR; TCRdb stores just in-frame clones and leaves some out. The sample holds 90,000 to 100,000 clones, less than 80% seen once. The CDR3 is 14 residues long. Germline loops: CDR1 SEHNR, CDR2 FQNEAQ (reference sequence). Trimming took 3 bases from V and 7 from J, leaving 16 bases between them. About this clone: What it recognizes is unknown.

The clonotype was recovered from a boy younger than 18 in good health and CMV-seropositive. The chain combines TRBV7-9 with TRBJ2-7; D perhaps matches TRBD2 (5 bases). The specimen was PBMCs. As DNA, the CDR3 is TGTGCCAGCAGCTTGGACGGAGGAATAAGGGAGCAGTACTTC. Translation: CASSLDGGIREQYF.